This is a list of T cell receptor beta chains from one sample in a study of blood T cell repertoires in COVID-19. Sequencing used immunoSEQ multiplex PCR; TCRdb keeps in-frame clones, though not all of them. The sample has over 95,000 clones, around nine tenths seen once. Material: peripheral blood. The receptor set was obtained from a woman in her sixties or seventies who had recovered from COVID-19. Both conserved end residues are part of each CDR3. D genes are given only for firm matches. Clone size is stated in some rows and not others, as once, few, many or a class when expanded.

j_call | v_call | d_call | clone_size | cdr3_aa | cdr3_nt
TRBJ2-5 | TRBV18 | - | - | CASRETQETQYF | TGTGCCAGCCGAGAAACCCAAGAGACCCAGTACTTC
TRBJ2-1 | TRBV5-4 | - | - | CASSFLQGHYNEQFF | TGTGCCAGCAGCTTCTTACAGGGACACTACAATGAGCAGTTCTTC
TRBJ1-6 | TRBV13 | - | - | CASSPGAGFGSSPLHF | TGTGCCAGCAGCCCCGGCGCGGGGTTCGGGAGTTCACCCCTCCACTTT
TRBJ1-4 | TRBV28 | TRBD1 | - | CASSPGQFNEKLFF | TGTGCCAGCAGTCCGGGACAGTTTAATGAAAAACTGTTTTTT
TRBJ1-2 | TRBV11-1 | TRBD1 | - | CASSLGPGGFGYTF | TGTGCCAGCAGCTTAGGTCCAGGGGGCTTTGGCTACACCTTC
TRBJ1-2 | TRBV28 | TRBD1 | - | CASSLSFGTGDRYGYTF | TGTGCCAGCAGTTTATCCTTCGGGACAGGGGATCGGTATGGCTACACCTTC
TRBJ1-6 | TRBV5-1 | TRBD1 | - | CASSTMTGDDSPLHF | TGCGCCAGCAGCACCATGACAGGGGATGATTCACCCCTCCACTTT
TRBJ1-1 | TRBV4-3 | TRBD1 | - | CASRGQGNTEAFF | TGCGCCAGCAGGGGACAGGGGAACACTGAAGCTTTCTTT
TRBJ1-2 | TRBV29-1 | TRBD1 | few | CSATDRANYGYTF | TGCAGCGCCACGGACAGGGCTAACTATGGCTACACCTTC
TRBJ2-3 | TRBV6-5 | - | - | CASSYGLPGTDTQYF | TGTGCCAGCAGTTATGGACTTCCCGGCACAGATACGCAGTATTTT
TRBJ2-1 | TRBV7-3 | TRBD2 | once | CASSSGLALLNEQFF | TGTGCCAGCAGCTCCGGACTAGCGCTCTTAAATGAGCAGTTCTTC
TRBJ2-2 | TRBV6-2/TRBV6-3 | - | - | CASSYAEVGRAGELFF | TGTGCCAGCAGTTACGCCGAGGTAGGGAGAGCCGGGGAGCTGTTTTTT
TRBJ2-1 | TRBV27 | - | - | CASSPTGWGEQFF | TGTGCCAGCAGTCCAACAGGGTGGGGTGAGCAGTTCTTC
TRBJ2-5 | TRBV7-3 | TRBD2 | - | CASSSGLGETQYF | TGTGCCAGCAGCTCCGGACTAGGCGAGACCCAGTACTTC
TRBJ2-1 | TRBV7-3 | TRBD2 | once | CASSLSGSSYNEQFF | TGTGCCAGCAGCTTAAGCGGGAGCTCCTACAATGAGCAGTTCTTC
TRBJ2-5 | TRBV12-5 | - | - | CASGLARGAGIQETQYF | TGTGCTAGTGGTTTGGCCCGGGGGGCCGGGATTCAAGAGACCCAGTACTTC
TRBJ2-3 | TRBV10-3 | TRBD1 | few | CAISEGTGARTDTQYF | TGTGCCATCAGTGAGGGGACAGGGGCCCGCACAGATACGCAGTATTTT
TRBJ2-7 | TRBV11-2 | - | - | CASSLDHGVFRYEQYF | TGTGCCAGCAGCTTAGATCACGGGGTTTTTCGCTACGAGCAGTACTTC
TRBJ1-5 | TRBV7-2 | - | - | CASSLEGNNQPQHF | TGTGCCAGCAGCTTAGAGGGGAACAATCAGCCCCAGCATTTT
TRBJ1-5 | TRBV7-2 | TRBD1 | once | CASSLVTGQVNQPQHF | TGTGCCAGCAGCTTAGTAACGGGACAGGTCAATCAGCCCCAGCATTTT
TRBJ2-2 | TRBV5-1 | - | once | CASSLVSSDTGELFF | TGCGCCAGCAGCTTAGTCTCTAGCGACACCGGGGAGCTGTTTTTT
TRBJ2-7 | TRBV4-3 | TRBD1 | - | CASSQDWGQGWPYEQYF | TGCGCCAGCAGCCAAGATTGGGGACAGGGTTGGCCCTACGAGCAGTACTTC
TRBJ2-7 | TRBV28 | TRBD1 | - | CASSLSRTGQSEQYF | TGTGCCAGCAGTTTATCCCGGACAGGGCAAAGCGAGCAGTACTTC
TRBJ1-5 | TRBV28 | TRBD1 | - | CASSLGGTENQPQHF | TGTGCCAGCAGCCTAGGGGGGACAGAGAATCAGCCCCAGCATTTT
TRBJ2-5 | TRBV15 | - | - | CATSRGDNQETQYF | TGTGCCACCAGCAGAGGGGACAACCAAGAGACCCAGTACTTC
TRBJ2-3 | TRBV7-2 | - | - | CASRTGERDTQYF | TGTGCCAGCAGGACAGGAGAGAGAGATACGCAGTATTTT
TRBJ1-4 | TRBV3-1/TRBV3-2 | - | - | CASSARQQDEKLFF | TGTGCCAGCAGCGCCAGACAGCAGGATGAAAAACTGTTTTTT
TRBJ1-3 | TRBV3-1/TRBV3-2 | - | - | CASSQAGPGNTIYF | TGTGCCAGCAGCCAGGCAGGTCCTGGAAACACCATATATTTT
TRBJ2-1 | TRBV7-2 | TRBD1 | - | CASSLAVGQGFVGEQFF | TGTGCCAGCAGCTTGGCGGTGGGACAGGGGTTTGTCGGTGAGCAGTTCTTC
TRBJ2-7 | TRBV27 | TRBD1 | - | CASSPGQGYEQYF | TGTGCCAGCAGTCCCGGACAGGGCTACGAGCAGTACTTC
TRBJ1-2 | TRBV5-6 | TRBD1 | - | CASSLKRQGEASNYGYTF | TGTGCCAGCAGCTTGAAGCGACAGGGGGAGGCCTCGAACTATGGCTACACCTTC
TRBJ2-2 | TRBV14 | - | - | CASSPPHVVNTGELFF | TGTGCCAGCAGCCCTCCCCACGTAGTGAACACCGGGGAGCTGTTTTTT
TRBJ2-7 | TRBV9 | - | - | CASSVEGGPTSIYEQYF | TGTGCCAGCAGCGTAGAAGGGGGACCGACTAGCATTTACGAGCAGTACTTC
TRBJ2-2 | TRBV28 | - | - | CASSLSLPGWGTGELFF | TGTGCCAGCAGTTTATCTCTCCCGGGGTGGGGTACCGGGGAGCTGTTTTTT
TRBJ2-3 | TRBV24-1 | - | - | CATSKLGVADTQYF | TGTGCCACCAGTAAGTTGGGAGTCGCAGATACGCAGTATTTT
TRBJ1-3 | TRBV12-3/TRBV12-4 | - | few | CASSRTGTIYF | TGTGCCAGCAGCCGCACCGGCACCATATATTTT
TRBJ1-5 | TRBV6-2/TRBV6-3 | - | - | CASSQLSNQPQHF | TGTGCCAGCAGTCAACTGAGTAATCAGCCCCAGCATTTT
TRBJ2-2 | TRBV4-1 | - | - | CASSQVGDRGGNTGELFF | TGCGCCAGCAGCCAAGTTGGGGATAGGGGAGGGAACACCGGGGAGCTGTTTTTT
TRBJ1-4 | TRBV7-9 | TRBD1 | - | CASSFGFAGGIEKLFF | TGTGCCAGCAGCTTTGGGTTCGCAGGGGGTATTGAAAAACTGTTTTTT
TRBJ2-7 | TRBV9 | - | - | CASSVGSQASSYEQYF | TGTGCCAGCAGCGTAGGTTCCCAGGCTTCCTCCTACGAGCAGTACTTC
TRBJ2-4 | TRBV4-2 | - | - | CASSRDNLAKNIQYF | TGTGCCAGCAGCCGAGATAACTTAGCCAAAAACATTCAGTACTTC
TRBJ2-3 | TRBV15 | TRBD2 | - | CATSSSGGSTDTQYF | TGTGCCACCAGCTCTAGCGGGGGGTCCACAGATACGCAGTATTTT
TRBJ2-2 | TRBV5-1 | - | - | CASSFTGTNTGELFF | TGCGCCAGCAGCTTTACCGGGACTAACACCGGGGAGCTGTTTTTT
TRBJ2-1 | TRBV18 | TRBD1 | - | CASSLGQGWYNEQFF | TGTGCCAGCTCCCTAGGACAGGGGTGGTACAATGAGCAGTTCTTC
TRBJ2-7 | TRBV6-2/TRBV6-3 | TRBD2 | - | CASSSWRGASYEQYF | TGTGCCAGCAGTTCCTGGCGGGGGGCCTCTTACGAGCAGTACTTC
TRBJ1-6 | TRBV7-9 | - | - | CASSLGSSYNSPLHF | TGTGCCAGCAGCTTAGGCAGCTCCTATAATTCACCCCTCCACTTT
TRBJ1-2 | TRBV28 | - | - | CASRDPRGAGYTF | TGTGCCAGCCGTGACCCCCGTGGGGCTGGCTACACCTTC